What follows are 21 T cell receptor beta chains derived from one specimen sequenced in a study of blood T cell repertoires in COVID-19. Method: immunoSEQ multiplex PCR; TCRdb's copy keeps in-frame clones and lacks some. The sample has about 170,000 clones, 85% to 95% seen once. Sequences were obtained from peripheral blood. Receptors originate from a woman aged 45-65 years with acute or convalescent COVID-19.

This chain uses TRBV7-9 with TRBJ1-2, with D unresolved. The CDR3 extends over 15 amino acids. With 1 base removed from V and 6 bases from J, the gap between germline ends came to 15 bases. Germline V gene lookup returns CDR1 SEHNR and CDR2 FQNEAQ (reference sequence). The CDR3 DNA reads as TGTGCCAGCAGCTTAGGTCAGGCCCAGATCGATGGCTACACCTTC. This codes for CASSLGQAQIDGYTF.

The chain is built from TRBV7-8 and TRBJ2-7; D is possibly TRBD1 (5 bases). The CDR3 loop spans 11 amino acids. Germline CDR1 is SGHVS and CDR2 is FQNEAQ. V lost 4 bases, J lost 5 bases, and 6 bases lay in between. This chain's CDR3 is CASSSRDEQYF. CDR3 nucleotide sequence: TGTGCCAGCAGCTCCAGGGACGAGCAGTACTTC.

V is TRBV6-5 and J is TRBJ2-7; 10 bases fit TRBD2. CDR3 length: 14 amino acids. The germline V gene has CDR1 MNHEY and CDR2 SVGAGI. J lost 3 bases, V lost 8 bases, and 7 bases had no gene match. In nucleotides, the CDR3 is TGTGCCAGCGGACGGACTAGCGGCCTCTACGAGCAGTACTTC. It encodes CASGRTSGLYEQYF.

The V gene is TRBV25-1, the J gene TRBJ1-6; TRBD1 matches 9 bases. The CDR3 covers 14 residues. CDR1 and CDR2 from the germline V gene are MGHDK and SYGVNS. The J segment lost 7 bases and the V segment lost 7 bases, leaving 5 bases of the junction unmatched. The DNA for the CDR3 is TGTGCCAGCACTTCCGGGACAGGGAATTCACCCCTCCACTTT. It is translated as CASTSGTGNSPLHF.

The CDR3 loop is CASSPNKLAWTGELFF. CDR3 in DNA: TGTGCCAGCAGCCCTAATAAGCTAGCATGGACCGGGGAGCTGTTTTTT. The gene calls are TRBV7-3 and TRBJ2-2; the D gene is possibly TRBD2 (5 bases). There are 16 residues in the CDR3. Looked up from germline, CDR1 is SGHTA and CDR2 is FQGTGA. The V end was cut by 5 bases, the J end by 5 bases, with 18 bases between.

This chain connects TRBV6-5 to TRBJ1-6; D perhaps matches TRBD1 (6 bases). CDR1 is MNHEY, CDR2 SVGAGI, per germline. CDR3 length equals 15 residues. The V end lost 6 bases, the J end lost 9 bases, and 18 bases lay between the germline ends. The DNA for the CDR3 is TGTGCCAGCAGAGGTTTTCAGGGGCCAGGTTCACCCCTCCACTTT. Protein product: CASRGFQGPGSPLHF.

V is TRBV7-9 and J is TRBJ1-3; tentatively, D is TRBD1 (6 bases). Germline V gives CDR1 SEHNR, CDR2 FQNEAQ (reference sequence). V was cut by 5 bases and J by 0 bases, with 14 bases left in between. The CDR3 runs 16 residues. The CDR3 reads CASSHTTGSSGNTIYF. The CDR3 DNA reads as TGTGCCAGCAGCCACACTACAGGGAGCTCTGGAAACACCATATATTTT.

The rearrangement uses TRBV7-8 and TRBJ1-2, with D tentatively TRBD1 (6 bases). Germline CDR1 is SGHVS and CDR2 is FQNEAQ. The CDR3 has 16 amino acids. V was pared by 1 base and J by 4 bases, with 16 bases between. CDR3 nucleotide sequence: TGTGCCAGCAGCTTAGTAGTCGGCGCAGGGGCCTATGGCTACACCTTC. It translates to CASSLVVGAGAYGYTF.

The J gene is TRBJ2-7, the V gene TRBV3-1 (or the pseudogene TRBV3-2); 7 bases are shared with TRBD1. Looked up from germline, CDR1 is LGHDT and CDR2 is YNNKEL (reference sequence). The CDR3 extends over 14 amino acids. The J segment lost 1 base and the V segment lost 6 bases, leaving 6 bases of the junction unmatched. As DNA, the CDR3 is TGTGCCAGCAGTCTTGGACAGGTTTCCTACGAGCAGTACTTC. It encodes CASSLGQVSYEQYF.

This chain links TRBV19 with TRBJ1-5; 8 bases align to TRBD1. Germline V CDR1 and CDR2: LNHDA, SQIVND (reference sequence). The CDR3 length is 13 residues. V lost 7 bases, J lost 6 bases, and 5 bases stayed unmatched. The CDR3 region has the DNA TGTGCCAGTATGGGACAGGAAGCTCAGCCCCAGCATTTT. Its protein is CASMGQEAQPQHF.

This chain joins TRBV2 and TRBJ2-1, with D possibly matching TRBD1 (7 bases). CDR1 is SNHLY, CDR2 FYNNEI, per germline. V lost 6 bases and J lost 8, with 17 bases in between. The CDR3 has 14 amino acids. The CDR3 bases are TGTGCCAGCAGCCCCACAGGGGACTGGGATGAGCAGTTCTTC. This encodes CASSPTGDWDEQFF.

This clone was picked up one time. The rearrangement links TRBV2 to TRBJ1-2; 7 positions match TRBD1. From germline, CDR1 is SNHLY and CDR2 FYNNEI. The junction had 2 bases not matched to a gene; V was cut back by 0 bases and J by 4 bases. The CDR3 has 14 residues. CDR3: CASSEAGTAYGYTF. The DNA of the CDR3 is TGTGCCAGCAGTGAAGCCGGGACAGCCTATGGCTACACCTTC.

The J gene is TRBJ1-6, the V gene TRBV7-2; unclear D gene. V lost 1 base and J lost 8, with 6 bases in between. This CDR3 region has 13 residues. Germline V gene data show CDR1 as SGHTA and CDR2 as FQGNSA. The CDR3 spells CASSLVVYSPLHF. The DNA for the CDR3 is TGTGCCAGCAGCTTAGTCGTATATTCACCCCTCCACTTT.

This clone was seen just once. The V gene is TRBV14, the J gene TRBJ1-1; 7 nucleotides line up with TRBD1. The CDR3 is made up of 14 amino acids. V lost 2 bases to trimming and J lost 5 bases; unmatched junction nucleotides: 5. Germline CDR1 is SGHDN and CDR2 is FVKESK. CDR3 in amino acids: CASSQNRGGTEAFF. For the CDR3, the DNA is TGTGCCAGCAGCCAAAACAGGGGTGGGACTGAAGCTTTCTTT.

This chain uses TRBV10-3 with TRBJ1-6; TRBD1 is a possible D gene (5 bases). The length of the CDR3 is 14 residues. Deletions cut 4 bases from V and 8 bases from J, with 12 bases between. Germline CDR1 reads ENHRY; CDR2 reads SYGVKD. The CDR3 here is CAISGKAGDSPLHF. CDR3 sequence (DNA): TGTGCCATCAGTGGCAAAGCGGGGGATTCACCCCTCCACTTT.

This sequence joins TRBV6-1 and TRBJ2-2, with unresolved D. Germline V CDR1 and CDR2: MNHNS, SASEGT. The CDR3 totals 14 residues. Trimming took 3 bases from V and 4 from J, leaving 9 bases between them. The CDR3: CASSDRLTTGELFF. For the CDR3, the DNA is TGTGCCAGCAGTGACAGACTCACCACCGGGGAGCTGTTTTTT.

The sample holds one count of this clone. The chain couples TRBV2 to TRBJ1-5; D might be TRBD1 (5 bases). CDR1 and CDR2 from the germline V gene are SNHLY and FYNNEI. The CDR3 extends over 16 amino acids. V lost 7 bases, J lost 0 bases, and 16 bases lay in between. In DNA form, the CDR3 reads TGTGCCAGCACGCGACAGCCTTTCATTAGCAATCAGCCCCAGCATTTT. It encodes CASTRQPFISNQPQHF.

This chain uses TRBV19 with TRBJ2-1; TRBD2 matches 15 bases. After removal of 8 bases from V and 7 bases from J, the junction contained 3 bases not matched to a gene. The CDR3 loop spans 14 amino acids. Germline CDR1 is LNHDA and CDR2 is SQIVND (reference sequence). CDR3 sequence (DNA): TGTGCCAGTGGGGGGACTAGCGGGAGGAATGAGCAGTTCTTC. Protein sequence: CASGGTSGRNEQFF.

CDR3 loop: CASSHGQGAYGYTF. Written as DNA, the CDR3 is TGTGCCAGCAGCCATGGACAGGGGGCATATGGCTACACCTTC. The chain joins TRBV3-1 (or the pseudogene TRBV3-2) to TRBJ1-2; 11 bases match TRBD1. Germline V lookup: CDR1 LGHDT, CDR2 YNNKEL (reference sequence). V lost 3 bases to trimming and J lost 5 bases; unmatched junction nucleotides: 2. The CDR3 sequence is 14 residues long.

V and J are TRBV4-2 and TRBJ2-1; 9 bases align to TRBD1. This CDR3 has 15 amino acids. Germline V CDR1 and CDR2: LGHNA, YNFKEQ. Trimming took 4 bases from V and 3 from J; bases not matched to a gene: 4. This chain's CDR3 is CASSPPGQGYNEQFF. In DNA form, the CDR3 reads TGTGCCAGCAGCCCGCCGGGACAGGGCTACAATGAGCAGTTCTTC.

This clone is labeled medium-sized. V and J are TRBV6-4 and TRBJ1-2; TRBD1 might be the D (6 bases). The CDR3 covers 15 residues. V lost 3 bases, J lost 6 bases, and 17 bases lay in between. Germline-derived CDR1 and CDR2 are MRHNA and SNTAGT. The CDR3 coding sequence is TGTGCCAGCAGTGAGGAGGCAGGGGCCTTGGATGGCTACACCTTC. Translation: CASSEEAGALDGYTF.